The sequence of this T cell receptor beta chain was determined in a study of shared clonotypes between healthy human individuals. Clones were sequenced by immunoSEQ multiplex PCR, and TCRdb holds only the in-frame ones, with some missing. This repertoire shows about 2.1 million clones, more than 85% found once; its top ten account for 1.5% to 2%. This CDR3 contains 14 residues. Per germline, CDR1 SQVTM and CDR2 ANQGSEA. V shed 7 bases and J shed 4 bases, with 18 bases lying between them. Naive-designated CD8 cells lacked CD45RO, were positively enriched for CCR7, and omitted terminally differentiated effector memory CD45RA+ cells.

The source of this sequence is a man aged 18 to 29 in good health. Some clones in this sample may be carry-over from other donors' samples. Input material: naive CD8+ T cells from PBMCs. The chain employs TRBV29-1 and TRBJ2-3, with D hard to call. In DNA, the CDR3 is TGCAGCGCTTCCTTTTCTAGTGGGGCAGATACGCAGTATTTT. Its translation: CSASFSSGADTQYF.